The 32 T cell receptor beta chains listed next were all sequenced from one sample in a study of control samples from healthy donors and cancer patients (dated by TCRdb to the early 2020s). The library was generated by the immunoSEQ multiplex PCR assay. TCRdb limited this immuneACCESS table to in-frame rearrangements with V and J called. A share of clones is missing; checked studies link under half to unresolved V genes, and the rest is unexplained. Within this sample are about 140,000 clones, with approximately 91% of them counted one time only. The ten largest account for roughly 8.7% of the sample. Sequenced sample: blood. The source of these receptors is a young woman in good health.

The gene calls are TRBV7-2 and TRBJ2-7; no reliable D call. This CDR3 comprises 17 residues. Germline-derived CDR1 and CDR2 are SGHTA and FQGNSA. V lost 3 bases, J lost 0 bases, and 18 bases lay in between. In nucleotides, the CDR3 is TGTGCCAGCAGCTTCAGTGGCTTGGGCGTGAGCTCCTACGAGCAGTACTTC. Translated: CASSFSGLGVSSYEQYF.

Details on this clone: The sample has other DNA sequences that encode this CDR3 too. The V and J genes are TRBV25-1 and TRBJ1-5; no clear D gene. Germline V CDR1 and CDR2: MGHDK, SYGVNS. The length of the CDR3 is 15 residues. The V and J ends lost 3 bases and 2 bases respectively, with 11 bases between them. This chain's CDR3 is CASSDPGEGNQPQHF. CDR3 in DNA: TGTGCCAGCAGTGATCCGGGAGAGGGCAATCAGCCCCAGCATTTT.

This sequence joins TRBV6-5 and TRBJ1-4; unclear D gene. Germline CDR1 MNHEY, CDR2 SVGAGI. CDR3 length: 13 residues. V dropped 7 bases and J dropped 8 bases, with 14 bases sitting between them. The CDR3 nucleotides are TGTGCCAGCAAAGCAGCTGGGTCCGAAAAACTGTTTTTT. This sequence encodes CASKAAGSEKLFF.

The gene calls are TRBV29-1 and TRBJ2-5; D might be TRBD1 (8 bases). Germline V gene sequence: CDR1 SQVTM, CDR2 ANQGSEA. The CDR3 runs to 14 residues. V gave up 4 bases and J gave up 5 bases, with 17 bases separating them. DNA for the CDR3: TGCAGCGTTGTTAAACAGGGGGGGTGGGAGACCCAGTACTTC. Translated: CSVVKQGGWETQYF.

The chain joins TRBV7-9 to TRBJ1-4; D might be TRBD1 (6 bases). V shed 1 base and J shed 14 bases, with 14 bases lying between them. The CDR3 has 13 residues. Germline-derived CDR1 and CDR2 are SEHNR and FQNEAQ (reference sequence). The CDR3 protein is CASSLVEQGDLFF. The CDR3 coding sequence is TGTGCCAGCAGCTTAGTCGAACAGGGAGACCTGTTTTTT.

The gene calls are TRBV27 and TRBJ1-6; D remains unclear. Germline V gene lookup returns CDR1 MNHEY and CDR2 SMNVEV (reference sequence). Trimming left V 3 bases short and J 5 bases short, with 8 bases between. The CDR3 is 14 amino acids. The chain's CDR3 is CASSFREHNSPLHF. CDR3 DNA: TGTGCCAGCAGTTTTCGGGAGCATAATTCACCCCTCCACTTT.

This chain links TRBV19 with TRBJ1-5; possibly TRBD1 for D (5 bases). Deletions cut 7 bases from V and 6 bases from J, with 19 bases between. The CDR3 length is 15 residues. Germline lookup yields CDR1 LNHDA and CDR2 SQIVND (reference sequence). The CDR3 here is CASTRQTQGSQPQHF. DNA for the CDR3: TGTGCCAGTACGAGACAGACCCAGGGTAGTCAGCCCCAGCATTTT.

This CDR3 is CASSFRQGKPQHF. For the CDR3, the DNA is TGTGCCAGCAGCTTTAGACAGGGTAAGCCCCAGCATTTT. The chain combines TRBV7-9 with TRBJ1-5; 7 bases line up with TRBD1. Germline CDR1 is SEHNR and CDR2 is FQNEAQ (reference sequence). The CDR3 has 13 amino acids. The ends lost 3 bases at V and 8 bases at J; junction bases unmatched: 4. Combining the CDR3 with reference TRBV7-9 and TRBJ1-5 gives the whole variable domain DTGVSQNPRHKITKRGQNVTFRCDPISEHNRLYWYRQTLGQGPEFLTYFQNEAQLEKSRLLSDRFSAERPKGSFSTLEIQRTEQGDSAMYLCASSFRQGKPQHFGDGTRLSIL.

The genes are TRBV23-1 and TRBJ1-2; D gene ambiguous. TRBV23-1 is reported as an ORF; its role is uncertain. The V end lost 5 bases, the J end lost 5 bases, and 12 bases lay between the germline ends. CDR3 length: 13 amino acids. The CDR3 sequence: CASSVVGEYGYTF. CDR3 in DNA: TGCGCCAGCAGTGTTGTGGGCGAATATGGCTACACCTTC.

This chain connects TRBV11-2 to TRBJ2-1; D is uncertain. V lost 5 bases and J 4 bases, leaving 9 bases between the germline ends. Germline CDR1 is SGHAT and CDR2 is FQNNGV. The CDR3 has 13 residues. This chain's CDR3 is CASSLDSYNEQFF. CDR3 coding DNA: TGTGCCAGCAGCCTTGACTCGTACAATGAGCAGTTCTTC.

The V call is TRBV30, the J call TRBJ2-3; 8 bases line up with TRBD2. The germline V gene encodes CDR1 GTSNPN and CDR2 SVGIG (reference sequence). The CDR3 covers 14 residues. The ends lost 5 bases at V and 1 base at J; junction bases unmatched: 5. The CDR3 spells CAWEGLARTDTQYF. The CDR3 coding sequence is TGTGCCTGGGAAGGACTAGCCCGCACAGATACGCAGTATTTT.

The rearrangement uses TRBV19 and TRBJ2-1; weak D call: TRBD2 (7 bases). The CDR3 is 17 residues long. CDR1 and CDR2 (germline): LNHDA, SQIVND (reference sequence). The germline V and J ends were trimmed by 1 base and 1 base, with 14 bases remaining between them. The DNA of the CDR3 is TGTGCCAGTAGTATAGTAGGGGGACTAACTTCCTACAATGAGCAGTTCTTC. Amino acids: CASSIVGGLTSYNEQFF.

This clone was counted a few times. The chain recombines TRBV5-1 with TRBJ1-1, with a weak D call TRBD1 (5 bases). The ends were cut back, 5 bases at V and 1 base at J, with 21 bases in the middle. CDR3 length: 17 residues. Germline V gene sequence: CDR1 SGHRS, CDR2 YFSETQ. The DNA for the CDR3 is TGCGCCAGCAGTTTGCGGCAGGGTGCTTCGAGGAACACTGAAGCTTTCTTT. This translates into CASSLRQGASRNTEAFF. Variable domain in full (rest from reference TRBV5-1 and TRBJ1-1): KAGVTQTPRYLIKTRGQQVTLSCSPISGHRSVSWYQQTPGQGLQFLFEYFSETQRNKGNFPGRFSGRQFSNSRSEMNVSTLELGDSALYLCASSLRQGASRNTEAFFGQGTRLTVV.

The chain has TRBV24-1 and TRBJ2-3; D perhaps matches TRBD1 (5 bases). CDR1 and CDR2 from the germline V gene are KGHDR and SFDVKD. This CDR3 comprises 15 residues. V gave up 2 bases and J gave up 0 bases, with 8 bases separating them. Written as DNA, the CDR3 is TGTGCCACCAGTGATTCGACAGAGAGCACAGATACGCAGTATTTT. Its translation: CATSDSTESTDTQYF.

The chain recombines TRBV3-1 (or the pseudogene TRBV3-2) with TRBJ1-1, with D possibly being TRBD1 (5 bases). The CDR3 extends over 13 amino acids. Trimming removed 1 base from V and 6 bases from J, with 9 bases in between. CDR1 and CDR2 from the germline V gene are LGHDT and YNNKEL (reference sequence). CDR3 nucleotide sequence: TGTGCCAGCAGCCAAGTTAGGGGCCCTGAAGCTTTCTTT. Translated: CASSQVRGPEAFF.

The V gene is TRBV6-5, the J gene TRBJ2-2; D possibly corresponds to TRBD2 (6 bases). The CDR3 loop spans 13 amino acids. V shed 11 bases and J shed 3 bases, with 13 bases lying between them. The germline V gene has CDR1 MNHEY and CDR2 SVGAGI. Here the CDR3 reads CAASRRDTGELFF. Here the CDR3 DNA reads TGTGCCGCTTCACGGAGGGACACCGGGGAGCTGTTTTTT.

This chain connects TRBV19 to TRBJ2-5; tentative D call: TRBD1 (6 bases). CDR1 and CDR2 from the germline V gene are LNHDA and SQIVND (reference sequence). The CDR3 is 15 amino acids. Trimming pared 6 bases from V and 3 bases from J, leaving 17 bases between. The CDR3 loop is CASRTISAGEETQYF. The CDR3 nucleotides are TGTGCCAGTAGGACTATTTCGGCAGGGGAAGAGACCCAGTACTTC.

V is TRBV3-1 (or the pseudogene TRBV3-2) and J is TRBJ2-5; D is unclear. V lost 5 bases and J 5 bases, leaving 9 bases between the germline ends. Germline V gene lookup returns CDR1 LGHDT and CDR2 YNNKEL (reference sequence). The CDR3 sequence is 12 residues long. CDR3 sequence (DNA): TGTGCCAGCAGCTTAGGCTTGGAGACCCAGTACTTC. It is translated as CASSLGLETQYF.

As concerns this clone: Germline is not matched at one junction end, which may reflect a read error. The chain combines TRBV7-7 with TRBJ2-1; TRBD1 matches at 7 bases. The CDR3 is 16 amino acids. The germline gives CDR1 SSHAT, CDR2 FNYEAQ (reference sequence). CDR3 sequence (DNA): TGTGCTAGCAGCTCGCGGGTCGGGACAGAATACAATGAGCAGTTCTTC. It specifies CASSSRVGTEYNEQFF.

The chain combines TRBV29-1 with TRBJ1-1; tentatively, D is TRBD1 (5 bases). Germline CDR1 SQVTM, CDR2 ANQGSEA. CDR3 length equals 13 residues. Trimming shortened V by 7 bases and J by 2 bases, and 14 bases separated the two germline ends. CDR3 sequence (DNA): TGCAGCGCCTCCTGGGGCCCCAACACTGAAGCTTTCTTT. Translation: CSASWGPNTEAFF.

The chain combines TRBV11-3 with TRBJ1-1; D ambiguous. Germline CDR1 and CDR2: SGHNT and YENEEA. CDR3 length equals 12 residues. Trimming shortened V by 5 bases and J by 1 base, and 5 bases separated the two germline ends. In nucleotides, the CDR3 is TGTGCCAGCAGCGTTCAGAACACTGAAGCTTTCTTT. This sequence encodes CASSVQNTEAFF.

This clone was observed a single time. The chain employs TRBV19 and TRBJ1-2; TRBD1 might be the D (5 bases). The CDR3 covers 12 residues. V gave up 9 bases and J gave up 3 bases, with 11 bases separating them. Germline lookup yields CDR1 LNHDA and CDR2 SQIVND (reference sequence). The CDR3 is CASGDSDYGYTF. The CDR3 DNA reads TGTGCCAGCGGCGACAGTGACTATGGCTACACCTTC.

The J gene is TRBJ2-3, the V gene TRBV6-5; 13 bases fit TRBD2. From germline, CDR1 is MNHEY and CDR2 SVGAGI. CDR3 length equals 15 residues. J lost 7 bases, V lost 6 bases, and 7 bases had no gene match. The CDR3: CASSPTSGRSNTQYF. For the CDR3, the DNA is TGTGCCAGCAGCCCGACTAGCGGGAGGAGTAATACGCAGTATTTT.

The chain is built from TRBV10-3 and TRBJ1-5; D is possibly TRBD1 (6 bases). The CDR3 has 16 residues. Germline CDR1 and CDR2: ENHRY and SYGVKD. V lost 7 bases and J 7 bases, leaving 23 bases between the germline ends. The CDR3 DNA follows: TGTGCCATCATGGACCCGGACAGTCCCGGAGGCCAGCCCCAGCATTTT. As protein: CAIMDPDSPGGQPQHF.

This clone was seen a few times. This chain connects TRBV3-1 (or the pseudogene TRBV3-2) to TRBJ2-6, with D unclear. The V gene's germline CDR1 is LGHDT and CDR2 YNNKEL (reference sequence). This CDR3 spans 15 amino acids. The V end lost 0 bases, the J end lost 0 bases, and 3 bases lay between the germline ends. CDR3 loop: CASSQDSSGANVLTF. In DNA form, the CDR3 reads TGTGCCAGCAGCCAAGACAGCTCTGGGGCCAACGTCCTGACTTTC.

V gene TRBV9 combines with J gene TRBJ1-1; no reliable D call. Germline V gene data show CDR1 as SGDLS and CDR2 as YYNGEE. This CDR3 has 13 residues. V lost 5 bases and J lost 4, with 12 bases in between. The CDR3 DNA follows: TGTGCCAGCAGTGGAGGGATGGGCACTGAAGCTTTCTTT. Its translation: CASSGGMGTEAFF.

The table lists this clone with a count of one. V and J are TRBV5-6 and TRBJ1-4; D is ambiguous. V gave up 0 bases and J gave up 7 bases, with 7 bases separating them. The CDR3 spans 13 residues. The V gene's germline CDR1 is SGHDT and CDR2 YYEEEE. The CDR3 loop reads CASSLVIGEKLFF. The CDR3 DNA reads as TGTGCCAGCAGCTTGGTTATCGGTGAAAAACTGTTTTTT.

CDR3: CASSLASGASYNEQFF. The CDR3 DNA sequence: TGCGCCAGCAGCTTGGCTAGCGGGGCCTCCTACAATGAGCAGTTCTTC. This chain joins TRBV5-1 and TRBJ2-1, with 9 bases identical to TRBD2. Germline assignment: CDR1 SGHRS and CDR2 YFSETQ. The CDR3 has 16 amino acids. Trimming removed 0 bases from V and 0 bases from J; junction bases left unmatched: 1.

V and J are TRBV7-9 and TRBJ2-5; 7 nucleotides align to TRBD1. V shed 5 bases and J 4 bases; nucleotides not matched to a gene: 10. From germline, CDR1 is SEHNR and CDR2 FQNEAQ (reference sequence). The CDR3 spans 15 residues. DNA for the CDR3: TGTGCCAGCAGCCTTGCCGGACAGGTCGGAGAGACCCAGTACTTC. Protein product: CASSLAGQVGETQYF.

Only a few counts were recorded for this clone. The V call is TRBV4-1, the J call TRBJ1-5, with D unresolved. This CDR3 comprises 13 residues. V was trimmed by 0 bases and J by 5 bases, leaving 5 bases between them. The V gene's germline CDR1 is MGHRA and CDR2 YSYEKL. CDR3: CASSQEWYQPQHF. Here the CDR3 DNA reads TGCGCCAGCAGCCAAGAATGGTATCAGCCCCAGCATTTT.

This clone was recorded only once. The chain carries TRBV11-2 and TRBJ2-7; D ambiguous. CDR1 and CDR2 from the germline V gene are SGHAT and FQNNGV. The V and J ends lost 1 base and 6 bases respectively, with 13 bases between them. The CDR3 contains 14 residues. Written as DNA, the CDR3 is TGTGCCAGCAGCTTAGTAACCTTGTCCGGCGAGCAGTACTTC. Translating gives CASSLVTLSGEQYF.

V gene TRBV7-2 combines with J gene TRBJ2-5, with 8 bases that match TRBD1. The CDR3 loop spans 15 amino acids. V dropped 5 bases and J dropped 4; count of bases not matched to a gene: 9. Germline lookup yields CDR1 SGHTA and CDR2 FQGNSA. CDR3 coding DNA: TGTGCCAGCAGCCCACCGACAGGGGATGTAGAGACCCAGTACTTC. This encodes CASSPPTGDVETQYF.